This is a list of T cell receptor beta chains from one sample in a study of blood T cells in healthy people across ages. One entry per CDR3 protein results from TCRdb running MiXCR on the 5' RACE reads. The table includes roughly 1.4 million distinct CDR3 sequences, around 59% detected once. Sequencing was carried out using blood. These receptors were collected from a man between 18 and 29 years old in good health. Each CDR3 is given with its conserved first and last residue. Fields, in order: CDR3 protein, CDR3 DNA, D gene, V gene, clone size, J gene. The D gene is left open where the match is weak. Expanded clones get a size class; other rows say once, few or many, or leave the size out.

cdr3_aa: CASQQGGIWETQYF; cdr3_nt: TGTGCCAGCCAACAGGGGGGGATTTGGGAGACCCAGTACTTC; d_call: -; v_call: TRBV7-9; clone_size: -; j_call: TRBJ2-5
cdr3_aa: CASSSPLRRVQETQYF; cdr3_nt: TGTGCCAGCAGCTCTCCCCTAAGGCGAGTCCAAGAGACCCAGTACTTC; d_call: -; v_call: TRBV11-2; clone_size: -; j_call: TRBJ2-5
cdr3_aa: CASSVSGGAILETQYF; cdr3_nt: TGTGCCAGCAGCGTCAGCGGGGGGGCGATTTTGGAGACCCAGTACTTC; d_call: TRBD2; v_call: TRBV7-2; clone_size: -; j_call: TRBJ2-5
cdr3_aa: CASSPRTGISTDTQYF; cdr3_nt: TGTGCCAGCAGCCCCCGGACAGGGATTTCCACAGATACGCAGTATTTT; d_call: TRBD1; v_call: TRBV7-9; clone_size: once; j_call: TRBJ2-3
cdr3_aa: CAISEAMGQVLPYEQYF; cdr3_nt: TGTGCCATCAGTGAGGCCATGGGACAGGTTTTGCCCTACGAGCAGTACTTC; d_call: TRBD1; v_call: TRBV10-3; clone_size: -; j_call: TRBJ2-7
cdr3_aa: CASSQGPSGSDNEQFF; cdr3_nt: TGTGCCAGCAGCCAGGGGCCCAGCGGATCGGACAATGAGCAGTTCTTC; d_call: -; v_call: TRBV11-1; clone_size: -; j_call: TRBJ2-1
cdr3_aa: CASTNPSDTQYF; cdr3_nt: TGTGCCAGCACGAACCCCTCGGATACGCAGTATTTT; d_call: -; v_call: TRBV28; clone_size: few; j_call: TRBJ2-3
cdr3_aa: CSAMGGGLALGFYEQYF; cdr3_nt: TGCAGTGCTATGGGAGGGGGGTTGGCACTAGGATTCTACGAGCAGTACTTC; d_call: -; v_call: TRBV20-1; clone_size: -; j_call: TRBJ2-7
cdr3_aa: CSANIISYEQYF; cdr3_nt: TGCAGTGCTAACATAATTTCCTACGAGCAGTACTTC; d_call: -; v_call: TRBV20-1; clone_size: -; j_call: TRBJ2-7
cdr3_aa: CASSQARGVLYEQYF; cdr3_nt: TGCGCCAGCAGCCAAGCCAGGGGTGTACTCTACGAGCAGTACTTC; d_call: -; v_call: TRBV4-1; clone_size: -; j_call: TRBJ2-7
cdr3_aa: CASSASAAPGDTQYF; cdr3_nt: TGTGCCAGCAGTGCTTCGGCCGCTCCGGGAGATACGCAGTATTTT; d_call: -; v_call: TRBV6-4; clone_size: many; j_call: TRBJ2-3
cdr3_aa: CASSLGGTPEAFF; cdr3_nt: TGTGCCAGCAGCTTAGGGGGTACCCCTGAAGCTTTCTTT; d_call: -; v_call: TRBV7-2; clone_size: -; j_call: TRBJ1-1
cdr3_aa: CSAYTGQGPDTQYF; cdr3_nt: TGCAGTGCTTATACCGGACAGGGCCCAGATACGCAGTATTTT; d_call: TRBD1; v_call: TRBV20-1; clone_size: once; j_call: TRBJ2-3
cdr3_aa: CASSFSGGAALTEAFF; cdr3_nt: TGCGCCAGCAGCTTTTCGGGGGGCGCGGCGTTGACTGAAGCTTTCTTT; d_call: -; v_call: TRBV5-1; clone_size: -; j_call: TRBJ1-1
cdr3_aa: CSVQGRYQETQFF; cdr3_nt: TGCAGCGTCCAGGGGAGGTACCAAGAGACCCAGTTCTTC; d_call: -; v_call: TRBV29-1; clone_size: -; j_call: TRBJ2-1
cdr3_aa: CSAPGTGESKQYF; cdr3_nt: TGCAGTGCTCCCGGGACAGGGGAGAGCAAGCAGTACTTC; d_call: TRBD1; v_call: TRBV20-1; clone_size: few; j_call: TRBJ2-7
cdr3_aa: CSAYHTGELFF; cdr3_nt: TGCAGTGCTTACCACACCGGGGAGCTGTTTTTT; d_call: -; v_call: TRBV20-1; clone_size: -; j_call: TRBJ2-2
cdr3_aa: CSARDLASVDEQFF; cdr3_nt: TGCAGTGCTAGAGATCTGGCTAGCGTCGATGAGCAGTTCTTC; d_call: -; v_call: TRBV20-1; clone_size: -; j_call: TRBJ2-1
cdr3_aa: CAWGVGLLYGYTF; cdr3_nt: TGTGCCTGGGGTGTGGGGTTACTGTATGGCTACACCTTC; d_call: -; v_call: TRBV30; clone_size: -; j_call: TRBJ1-2
cdr3_aa: CASSPQLASAYEQYF; cdr3_nt: TGTGCCAGCTCCCCACAACTAGCGTCCGCCTACGAGCAGTACTTC; d_call: TRBD2; v_call: TRBV11-2; clone_size: -; j_call: TRBJ2-7
cdr3_aa: CAISLDTEQTSTDTQYF; cdr3_nt: TGTGCCATCAGCCTAGACACGGAACAAACTAGCACAGATACGCAGTATTTT; d_call: -; v_call: TRBV10-3; clone_size: -; j_call: TRBJ2-3
cdr3_aa: CRASSGEETQYF; cdr3_nt: TGCAGGGCTAGTTCAGGGGAGGAGACCCAGTACTTC; d_call: -; v_call: TRBV20-1; clone_size: -; j_call: TRBJ2-5
cdr3_aa: CASSYSKGQANSPLHF; cdr3_nt: TGTGCCAGCAGTTACTCGAAGGGACAGGCTAATTCACCCCTCCACTTT; d_call: TRBD1; v_call: TRBV6-5; clone_size: -; j_call: TRBJ1-6
cdr3_aa: CASSDMKLLTDTQYF; cdr3_nt: TGCGCCAGCAGCGATATGAAACTACTCACAGATACGCAGTATTTT; d_call: -; v_call: TRBV5-1; clone_size: few; j_call: TRBJ2-3
cdr3_aa: CASSYWTFQNYGYTF; cdr3_nt: TGTGCCAGCAGTTACTGGACATTTCAAAACTATGGCTACACCTTC; d_call: -; v_call: TRBV6-2/TRBV6-3; clone_size: -; j_call: TRBJ1-2
cdr3_aa: CASSPGSFFTDTQYF; cdr3_nt: TGTGCCAGCAGCCCCGGGTCATTTTTCACAGATACGCAGTATTTT; d_call: -; v_call: TRBV3-1; clone_size: few; j_call: TRBJ2-3
cdr3_aa: CASSPWTGGTDTQYF; cdr3_nt: TGTGCCAGCAGTCCCTGGACGGGGGGCACAGATACGCAGTATTTT; d_call: -; v_call: TRBV27; clone_size: -; j_call: TRBJ2-3
cdr3_aa: CSVVRSGRTYNEQFF; cdr3_nt: TGCAGCGTTGTTCGTAGCGGGAGGACTTACAATGAGCAGTTCTTC; d_call: TRBD2; v_call: TRBV29-1; clone_size: -; j_call: TRBJ2-1
cdr3_aa: CASSFGQGNYEQYF; cdr3_nt: TGTGCCAGCAGCTTTGGACAGGGGAACTACGAGCAGTACTTC; d_call: TRBD1; v_call: TRBV7-9; clone_size: -; j_call: TRBJ2-7
cdr3_aa: CASSQYDADTQYF; cdr3_nt: TGTGCCAGCAGCCAATACGATGCAGATACGCAGTATTTT; d_call: -; v_call: TRBV3-1; clone_size: few; j_call: TRBJ2-3
cdr3_aa: CASSLFGQGPDTQYF; cdr3_nt: TGCGCCAGCAGCTTGTTTGGACAGGGGCCAGATACGCAGTATTTT; d_call: TRBD1; v_call: TRBV5-1; clone_size: once; j_call: TRBJ2-3
cdr3_aa: CASSPGGAENTEAFF; cdr3_nt: TGTGCCAGCAGCCCAGGGGGCGCAGAGAACACTGAAGCTTTCTTT; d_call: TRBD1; v_call: TRBV12-3/TRBV12-4; clone_size: -; j_call: TRBJ1-1
cdr3_aa: CSARGSADSYEQYF; cdr3_nt: TGCAGTGCTAGAGGGTCAGCGGACTCCTACGAGCAGTACTTC; d_call: -; v_call: TRBV20-1; clone_size: -; j_call: TRBJ2-7
cdr3_aa: CASSYPRGSGANVLTF; cdr3_nt: TGTGCCAGCAGTTACCCCCGGGGTAGTGGGGCCAACGTCCTGACTTTC; d_call: -; v_call: TRBV6-2/TRBV6-3; clone_size: -; j_call: TRBJ2-6
cdr3_aa: CASSLGLTSEQYF; cdr3_nt: TGTGCCAGCAGTTTAGGACTGACCTCCGAGCAGTACTTC; d_call: -; v_call: TRBV6-2/TRBV6-3; clone_size: -; j_call: TRBJ2-7
cdr3_aa: CASSLHRLAGGPGYVNEQFF; cdr3_nt: TGTGCCAGCAGTTTGCACCGGCTAGCGGGAGGGCCAGGGTATGTAAATGAGCAGTTCTTC; d_call: TRBD2; v_call: TRBV12-3/TRBV12-4; clone_size: -; j_call: TRBJ2-1
cdr3_aa: CSAISAATYEQYF; cdr3_nt: TGCAGTGCTATCTCAGCGGCTACCTACGAGCAGTACTTC; d_call: -; v_call: TRBV20-1; clone_size: -; j_call: TRBJ2-7
cdr3_aa: CASSDPAPTQQFF; cdr3_nt: TGTGCCAGCAGCGACCCTGCGCCCACCCAGCAGTTCTTC; d_call: -; v_call: TRBV2; clone_size: -; j_call: TRBJ2-1
cdr3_aa: CASSEPHSGSPLHF; cdr3_nt: TGTGCCAGCAGTGAACCCCATAGCGGTTCACCCCTCCACTTT; d_call: -; v_call: TRBV25-1; clone_size: -; j_call: TRBJ1-6
cdr3_aa: CAIRDSSYNEQFF; cdr3_nt: TGTGCCATCCGGGACAGCTCATACAATGAGCAGTTCTTC; d_call: TRBD1; v_call: TRBV6-1; clone_size: -; j_call: TRBJ2-1
cdr3_aa: CAWGRGRADTQYF; cdr3_nt: TGTGCCTGGGGAAGGGGGCGCGCAGATACGCAGTATTTT; d_call: TRBD1; v_call: TRBV30; clone_size: -; j_call: TRBJ2-3
cdr3_aa: CASSGVDGSQETQYF; cdr3_nt: TGTGCCAGCAGTGGTGTTGACGGGAGCCAAGAGACCCAGTACTTC; d_call: -; v_call: TRBV13; clone_size: -; j_call: TRBJ2-5
cdr3_aa: CASSYPGTQTYTGELFF; cdr3_nt: TGTGCCAGCAGTTACCCCGGGACACAAACGTACACCGGGGAGCTGTTTTTT; d_call: -; v_call: TRBV6-2/TRBV6-3; clone_size: -; j_call: TRBJ2-2
cdr3_aa: CASSQGFTKGIFEQFF; cdr3_nt: TGCGCCAGCAGCCAGGGCTTTACGAAAGGAATTTTTGAGCAGTTCTTC; d_call: -; v_call: TRBV4-3; clone_size: -; j_call: TRBJ2-1
cdr3_aa: CSTRGTTDTQYF; cdr3_nt: TGCAGCACCCGGGGAACCACGGATACGCAGTATTTT; d_call: -; v_call: TRBV20-1; clone_size: -; j_call: TRBJ2-3
cdr3_aa: CASSLWGETSYEQYF; cdr3_nt: TGTGCCAGCAGTTTATGGGGGGAGACTTCCTACGAGCAGTACTTC; d_call: -; v_call: TRBV27; clone_size: -; j_call: TRBJ2-7
cdr3_aa: CASSWTSGVYNEQFF; cdr3_nt: TGCGCCAGCAGCTGGACTAGCGGGGTTTACAATGAGCAGTTCTTC; d_call: TRBD2; v_call: TRBV5-1; clone_size: -; j_call: TRBJ2-1